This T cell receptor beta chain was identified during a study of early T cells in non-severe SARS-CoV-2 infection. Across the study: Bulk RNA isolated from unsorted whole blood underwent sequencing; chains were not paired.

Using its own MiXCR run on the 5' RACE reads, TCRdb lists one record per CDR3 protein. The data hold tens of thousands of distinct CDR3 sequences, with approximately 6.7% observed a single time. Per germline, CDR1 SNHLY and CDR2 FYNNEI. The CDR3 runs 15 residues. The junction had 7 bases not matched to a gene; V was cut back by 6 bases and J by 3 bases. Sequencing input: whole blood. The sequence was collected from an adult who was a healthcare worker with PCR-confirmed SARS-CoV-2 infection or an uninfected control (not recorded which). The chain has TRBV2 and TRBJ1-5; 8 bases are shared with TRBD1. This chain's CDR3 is CASSGGQGLNQPQHF. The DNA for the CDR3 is TGTGCCAGCAGCGGCGGACAGGGTCTCAATCAGCCCCAGCATTTT.